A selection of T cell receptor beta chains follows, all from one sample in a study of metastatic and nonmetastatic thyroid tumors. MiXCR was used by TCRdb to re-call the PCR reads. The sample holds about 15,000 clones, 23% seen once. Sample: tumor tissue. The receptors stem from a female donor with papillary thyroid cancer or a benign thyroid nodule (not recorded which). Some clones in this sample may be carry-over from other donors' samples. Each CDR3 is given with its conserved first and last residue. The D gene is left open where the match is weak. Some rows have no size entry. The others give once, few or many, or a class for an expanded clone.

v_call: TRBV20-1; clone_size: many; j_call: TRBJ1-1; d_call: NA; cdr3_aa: CSARRRETEAFF; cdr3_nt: TGCAGTGCTAGACGGCGGGAAACTGAAGCTTTCTTT
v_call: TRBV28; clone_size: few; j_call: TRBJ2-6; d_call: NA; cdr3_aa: CASSSPDRHSGANVLTF; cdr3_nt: TGTGCCAGCAGTTCCCCCGACAGACACTCTGGGGCCAACGTCCTGACTTTC
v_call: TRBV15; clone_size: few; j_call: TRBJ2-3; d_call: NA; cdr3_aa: CATSRDPVDTQYF; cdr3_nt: TGTGCCACCAGTAGAGACCCGGTGGATACACAGTATTTT
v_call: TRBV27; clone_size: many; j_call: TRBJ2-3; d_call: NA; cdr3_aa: CASSSSPRSTDTQYF; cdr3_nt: TGTGCCAGCAGTTCGTCTCCTAGAAGCACAGATACGCAGTATTTT
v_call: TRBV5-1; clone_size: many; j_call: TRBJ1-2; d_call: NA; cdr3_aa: CASSLGLPYGYTF; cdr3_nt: TGCGCCAGCAGCTTGGGCCTCCCCTATGGCTACACCTTC
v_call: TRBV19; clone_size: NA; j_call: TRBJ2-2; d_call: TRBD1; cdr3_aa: CVSSPEGMTGDTGELFF; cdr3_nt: TGTGTCAGTAGTCCCGAGGGGATGACAGGGGACACCGGGGAGCTGTTTTTT
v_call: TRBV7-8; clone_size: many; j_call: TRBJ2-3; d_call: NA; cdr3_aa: CASKIGGGRSTDTQYF; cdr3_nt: TGTGCCAGCAAGATAGGGGGCGGGAGGTCCACAGATACGCAGTATTTT
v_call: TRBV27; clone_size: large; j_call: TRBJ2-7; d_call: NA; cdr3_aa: CASSPRLTSSYEQYF; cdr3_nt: TGTGCCAGCAGTCCCCGACTAACGAGCTCCTACGAGCAGTACTTC
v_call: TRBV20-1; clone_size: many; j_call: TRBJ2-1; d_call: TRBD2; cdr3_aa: CSARLTSGSGYEQFF; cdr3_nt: TGCAGTGCTAGACTTACTAGCGGGAGTGGGTATGAGCAGTTCTTC
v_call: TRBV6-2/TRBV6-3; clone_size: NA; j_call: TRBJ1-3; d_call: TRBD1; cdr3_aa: CASSLGTGSGNTIYF; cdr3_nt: TGTGCCAGCAGCCTCGGGACAGGATCTGGAAACACCATATATTTT
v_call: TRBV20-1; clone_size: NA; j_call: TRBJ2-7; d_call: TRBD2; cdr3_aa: CSAQPSGRSYEQYF; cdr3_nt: TGCAGTGCCCAACCTAGCGGGAGGAGCTACGAGCAGTACTTC
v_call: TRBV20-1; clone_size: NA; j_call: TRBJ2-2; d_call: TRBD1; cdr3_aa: CSASHGTGETGYLFF; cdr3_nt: TGCAGTGCTTCACACGGGACAGGGGAAACCGGGTATCTGTTTTTT
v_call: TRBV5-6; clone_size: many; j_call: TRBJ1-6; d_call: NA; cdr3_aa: CASRSYNSPLHF; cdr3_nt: TGTGCCAGCAGGTCCTATAATTCACCCCTCCACTTT
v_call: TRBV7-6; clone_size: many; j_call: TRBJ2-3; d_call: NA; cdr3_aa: CASSLGLTDTQYF; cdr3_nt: TGTGCCAGCAGCTTAGGTCTAACAGATACGCAGTATTTT